The rows below give T cell receptor beta chains drawn from one sample of a study of CD8 T cells in ankylosing spondylitis. A single record per CDR3 protein comes from TCRdb applying MiXCR to the 5' RACE reads. This table has around 210,000 distinct CDR3 sequences, 8% to 9% appearing once. Sequencing input: blood, either unsorted or a sorted T cell fraction (not recorded which). Receptors were obtained from a female donor with ankylosing spondylitis or in good health (not recorded which). Each CDR3 is given without its conserved first and last residue.

cdr3_length	v_call	j_call	cdr3_aa
13	TRBV20-1	TRBJ2-3	SPRGRRPGTDTQY
11	TRBV3-1	TRBJ1-2	ASSQSSGYGYT
10	TRBV20-1	TRBJ2-5	SAIGRGETQY
11	TRBV12-3/TRBV12-4	TRBJ1-5	ASSLDGNQPQH
15	TRBV5-6	TRBJ2-4	ASSIGLGRIAKNIQY
13	TRBV7-3	TRBJ2-1	ASSLWGQSFNEQF
13	TRBV7-8	TRBJ1-1	ASSFVRGVNTEAF
11	TRBV20-1	TRBJ2-3	SARDGSLDTQY
14	TRBV5-4	TRBJ2-3	ASSPGGVGGTDTQY
15	TRBV24-1	TRBJ2-3	ATSAPGQAISTDTQY
9	TRBV5-1	TRBJ2-1	ASINAGEQF
12	TRBV5-1	TRBJ1-1	ASSLEGVNTEAF
11	TRBV25-1	TRBJ2-7	ASRQGHSYEQY
10	TRBV20-1	TRBJ2-7	SAPWGAYEQY
11	TRBV9	TRBJ2-7	ASSVGAADEQY
15	TRBV20-1	TRBJ2-1	SARDEKGPQGYNEQF
14	TRBV5-6	TRBJ2-1	ASSLVGTGGPNEQF
12	TRBV27	TRBJ2-3	ASSEGLVTDTQY
11	TRBV5-6	TRBJ2-7	ASSFLAGLEQY
12	TRBV7-9	TRBJ2-7	ASTDGATPAEQY
12	TRBV18	TRBJ2-1	ASSPLGRVDEQF
12	TRBV6-2/TRBV6-3	TRBJ2-1	ASSRRGTYNEQF
15	TRBV7-8	TRBJ2-3	ASSLAGTSGITDTQY
13	TRBV4-1	TRBJ1-2	ASSQDTRGAGGYT
10	TRBV5-1	TRBJ2-3	ASSTSLDTQY
15	TRBV18	TRBJ2-1	ASSPRQLGGSYNEQF
13	TRBV28	TRBJ2-7	ASSPMTGQLYEQY
13	TRBV6-5	TRBJ1-2	ASSYSKETGNGYT
12	TRBV11-3	TRBJ2-1	ASSLGRANNEQF
12	TRBV15	TRBJ2-7	ATSSSGSSYEQY
12	TRBV18	TRBJ2-7	ASSPLRGEGEQY
12	TRBV29-1	TRBJ2-1	SGSLADGYNEQF
11	TRBV20-1	TRBJ2-3	SASQTGTDTQY
9	TRBV6-6	TRBJ2-2	ASSQGEELF
11	TRBV20-1	TRBJ1-1	SARGGGPGEAF
13	TRBV3-2	TRBJ2-3	ASSQVVGHTDTQY
13	TRBV11-2	TRBJ2-3	ASSLVGRPTDTQY
14	TRBV12-5	TRBJ2-2	ASGGDLSEETGELF
12	TRBV20-1	TRBJ2-2	SARRLASTGELF
12	TRBV7-6	TRBJ2-1	ASSLESYGNEQF
10	TRBV12-3/TRBV12-4	TRBJ2-1	VSSLRGNEQF
15	TRBV5-1	TRBJ2-2	ASIFLGLAGMSGELF
12	TRBV6-2/TRBV6-3	TRBJ2-1	ASRSAGSYNEQF
10	TRBV6-1	TRBJ1-4	ASSPRGEKLF
14	TRBV7-2	TRBJ1-3	ASSLSGQSSGNTIY
12	TRBV12-3/TRBV12-4	TRBJ2-1	ASTQSGQYNEQF
12	TRBV6-2/TRBV6-3	TRBJ2-1	ASTWDRAYNEQF
13	TRBV10-2	TRBJ2-2	ASSELAGNTGELF
14	TRBV7-2	TRBJ2-1	ASSLARGAGVDEQF
13	TRBV7-2	TRBJ1-1	ASSLATPGTEKAF
13	TRBV9	TRBJ2-6	ASSASFSGANVLT
9	TRBV5-1	TRBJ1-1	ASTDRFEAF
11	TRBV5-6	TRBJ1-1	ASSLTGPAEAF
13	TRBV11-2	TRBJ2-2	ASSWRQGGTGELF
13	TRBV7-9	TRBJ1-3	ASSRAATSGNTIY